This T cell receptor beta chain originates from a study of T-cell reconstitution after alpha-beta-depleted transplantation in children. Study-wide points: Newly made T cells mostly supplied T-cell counts and diversity one year after transplant. The study reportedly traced alpha-beta T cells about two months after transplant to several hundred expanded graft clones. Some patients' high day-60 TCRbeta diversity was traced to surviving recipient T cells and thymic progenitors.

There are 13 residues in the CDR3. The germline V gene has CDR1 KGHDR and CDR2 SFDVKD. The germline V and J ends were trimmed by 4 bases and 10 bases, with 13 bases remaining between them. This clonotype was detected ten times or more. The antigen is unknown. It was with unique molecular identifiers that the TCRbeta library was prepared. TCRdb itself ran the PCR reads through MiXCR, one entry per CDR3 protein. The table has around 450,000 distinct CDR3 sequences, 10% seen once. Source: PBMCs, taken before TCRalphabeta/CD19-depleted stem cell transplant. The V and J genes are TRBV24-1 and TRBJ2-1, with a tentative D call TRBD1 (6 bases). The TCR comes from a child aged 2-9 years with inherited bone marrow failure, due to receive a stem cell transplant. The CDR3 is CATSETTGPEQFF. Written as DNA, the CDR3 is TGTGCCACCAGTGAAACGACAGGCCCAGAGCAGTTCTTC.